The 32 T cell receptor beta chains below all came from one sample that was sequenced in a study of CD8+ T cells in alopecia areata. Isolated RNA was reverse transcribed into cDNA used as the sequencing template. The method was immunoSEQ multiplex PCR; TCRdb's version includes in-frame clones alone and lacks a portion of them. This sample yields fewer than 150,000 clones, of which 55% to 80% are seen a single time; around 2.7% belongs to the top ten. Sequencing input: CD4+ T cells sorted from blood. These receptors all stem from a human donor in good health.

V and J are TRBV2 and TRBJ1-6; D might be TRBD1 (6 bases). CDR3 length: 16 amino acids. The germline CDR1 and CDR2 sequences are SNHLY and FYNNEI. V was cut by 6 bases and J by 8 bases, with 20 bases left in between. In nucleotides, the CDR3 is TGTGCCAGCAGACGGACAGTCGATAGCAGCCATTCACCCCTCCACTTT. This translates into CASRRTVDSSHSPLHF.

The chain has TRBV19 and TRBJ2-7; TRBD1 matches 10 bases. CDR1 is LNHDA and CDR2 is SQIVND in the germline V gene (reference sequence). The CDR3 totals 16 residues. The V gene end was trimmed by 5 bases and the J gene end by 6 bases; junction bases not matched to a gene: 13. CDR3 nucleotide sequence: TGTGCCAGTAGTCTCGGGACAGGGGCCTTAGGGCGCGAGCAGTACTTC. This sequence encodes CASSLGTGALGREQYF.

In its sample, this clone was seen a few times. This CDR3 reads CASSPSGGGTEAFF. Here the CDR3 DNA reads TGTGCCAGCAGCCCCAGCGGGGGAGGAACTGAAGCTTTCTTT. J is TRBJ1-1 and V is TRBV7-9, with D possibly being TRBD1 (5 bases). V was cut by 5 bases and J by 5 bases, with 15 bases left in between. The CDR3 spans 14 residues. CDR1 is SEHNR, CDR2 FQNEAQ, per germline (reference sequence).

This clone was detected only once. Other nucleotide sequences from this sample produce the same CDR3. The chain is built from TRBV30 and TRBJ1-1; D is undetermined. CDR3 length: 11 amino acids. CDR1 and CDR2 (germline): GTSNPN, SVGIG (reference sequence). Trimming took off 2 bases at V and 2 bases at J, with 3 bases between the two ends. CDR3 bases: TGTGCCTGGAGTTTAAACACTGAAGCTTTCTTT. It is translated as CAWSLNTEAFF.

V usage is TRBV5-1 and J usage is TRBJ2-5; perhaps TRBD2 as D (5 bases). CDR1 and CDR2 from the germline V gene are SGHRS and YFSETQ. Between the trimmed V and J ends, which lost 1 base and 1 base, there was a span of 8 bases. CDR3 length equals 14 residues. CDR3 sequence: CASSLRGSQETQYF. The CDR3 DNA reads TGCGCCAGCAGCTTGCGGGGAAGCCAAGAGACCCAGTACTTC.

The CDR3 protein is CASSLWSSGGRISYEQYF. CDR3 bases: TGCGCCAGCAGCTTGTGGTCTAGCGGGGGCCGTATCTCCTACGAGCAGTACTTC. V is TRBV5-1 and J is TRBJ2-7; 10 positions agree with TRBD2. CDR3 length: 18 amino acids. Trimming took 1 base from V and 0 from J; bases not matched to a gene: 10. Germline V gene sequence: CDR1 SGHRS, CDR2 YFSETQ. The full variable domain, completed using reference TRBV5-1 and TRBJ2-7, is KAGVTQTPRYLIKTRGQQVTLSCSPISGHRSVSWYQQTPGQGLQFLFEYFSETQRNKGNFPGRFSGRQFSNSRSEMNVSTLELGDSALYLCASSLWSSGGRISYEQYFGPGTRLTVT.

CDR3 loop: CASRERGSENTEAFF. CDR3 sequence (DNA): TGTGCTAGTCGCGAAAGGGGCTCGGAGAACACTGAAGCTTTCTTT. This chain joins TRBV12-5 and TRBJ1-1; D may be TRBD1 (5 bases). The CDR3 loop spans 15 amino acids. Trimming stripped 8 bases from V and 1 base from J, with 17 bases between. Germline CDR1 and CDR2: LGHNT and FRNRAP. Looking up the rest from reference TRBV12-5 and TRBJ1-1 gives the full variable domain: DARVTQTPRHKVTEMGQEVTMRCQPILGHNTVFWYRQTMMQGLELLAYFRNRAPLDDSGMPKDRFSAEMPDATLATLKIQPSEPRDSAVYFCASRERGSENTEAFFGQGTRLTVV.

V and J are TRBV15 and TRBJ1-4; 9 bases match TRBD1. This CDR3 is 17 amino acids long. Germline V gene data show CDR1 as LNHNV and CDR2 as YYDKDF (reference sequence). J gave up 0 bases and V 9 bases, and 11 bases lay outside the gene matches. The CDR3 DNA follows: TGTGCCACGCTCCGGGACAGGGAAGGTCCAACTAATGAAAAACTGTTTTTT. Translation: CATLRDREGPTNEKLFF.

This chain connects TRBV29-1 to TRBJ2-2; D unclear. V lost 3 bases to trimming and J lost 1 base, with 9 bases between them. The CDR3 sequence is 14 residues long. The germline CDR1 and CDR2 sequences are SQVTM and ANQGSEA. CDR3 protein: CSVESDLNTGELFF. CDR3 nucleotide sequence: TGCAGCGTTGAGTCTGACTTGAACACCGGGGAGCTGTTTTTT.

This sequence joins TRBV2 and TRBJ2-6, with TRBD1 matching 8 bases. This CDR3 has 17 amino acids. Trimming took 6 bases from V and 0 from J; bases not matched to a gene: 7. Germline loops: CDR1 SNHLY, CDR2 FYNNEI. The chain's CDR3 is CASSRDRSISGANVLTF. The CDR3 DNA reads as TGTGCCAGCAGCCGGGACAGGTCAATCTCTGGGGCCAACGTCCTGACTTTC.

This rearrangement joins TRBV29-1 to TRBJ2-5; TRBD2 is a possible D gene (5 bases). CDR1 is SQVTM and CDR2 is ANQGSEA in the germline V gene. The V and J ends lost 7 bases and 9 bases respectively, with 18 bases between them. CDR3 length: 12 amino acids. CDR3 sequence reads: CSAARGPWAQYF. CDR3 sequence (DNA): TGCAGCGCTGCCCGGGGTCCGTGGGCCCAGTACTTC.

The chain combines TRBV30 with TRBJ2-3, with D possibly TRBD2 on 6 matching bases. Trimming took off 2 bases at V and 1 base at J, with 16 bases between the two ends. The CDR3 spans 16 residues. CDR1 is GTSNPN and CDR2 is SVGIG in the germline V gene (reference sequence). The CDR3 loop reads CAWSLRAGTRTDTQYF. CDR3 in DNA: TGTGCCTGGAGTCTACGGGCGGGGACCCGCACAGATACGCAGTATTTT.

The gene calls are TRBV29-1 and TRBJ2-2; 7 nucleotides match TRBD2. The CDR3 has 15 residues. V shed 7 bases and J 7 bases; nucleotides not matched to a gene: 15. CDR1 and CDR2 (germline): SQVTM, ANQGSEA. The CDR3 spells CSGRAGRSDVGELFF. The CDR3, as DNA: TGCAGCGGGCGAGCGGGGAGGAGTGATGTCGGGGAGCTGTTTTTT.

This sequence joins TRBV7-2 and TRBJ2-7; the D gene is possibly TRBD1 (5 bases). V dropped 1 base and J dropped 4 bases, with 11 bases sitting between them. In germline, CDR1 is SGHTA, CDR2 FQGNSA. The CDR3 sequence is 14 residues long. The CDR3 DNA reads as TGTGCCAGCAGCTTAGTGGTCCAGGGTTACGAGCAGTACTTC. As protein: CASSLVVQGYEQYF.

This chain connects TRBV6-5 to TRBJ2-5; 8 positions match TRBD1. The CDR3 is made up of 13 amino acids. J was trimmed by 7 bases and V by 4 bases; bases with no gene match: 5. Germline assignment: CDR1 MNHEY and CDR2 SVGAGI. CDR3 bases: TGTGCCAGCAGTTCCAGGGGGCGAGCGACCCAGTACTTC. As protein: CASSSRGRATQYF.

By share, this clone counts as medium-sized. V gene TRBV19 combines with J gene TRBJ2-2, with D unresolved. The germline V gene encodes CDR1 LNHDA and CDR2 SQIVND (reference sequence). The CDR3 is 16 amino acids. Trimming left V 4 bases short and J 5 bases short, with 17 bases between. CDR3 protein: CASSTSGRKGTGELFF. The DNA for the CDR3 is TGTGCCAGTAGTACCTCCGGCAGGAAGGGTACCGGGGAGCTGTTTTTT. Full variable domain (missing parts from reference TRBV19 and TRBJ2-2): DGGITQSPKYLFRKEGQNVTLSCEQNLNHDAMYWYRQDPGQGLRLIYYSQIVNDFQKGDIAEGYSVSREKKESFPLTVTSAQKNPTAFYLCASSTSGRKGTGELFFGEGSRLTVL.

The genes are TRBV6-1 and TRBJ2-3, with D unclear. Trimming left V 6 bases short and J 1 base short, with 14 bases between. The germline V gene has CDR1 MNHNS and CDR2 SASEGT. The CDR3 totals 15 residues. This CDR3 reads CASRPSRAGTDTQYF. CDR3 nucleotides: TGTGCCAGCAGACCGTCCCGGGCAGGCACAGATACGCAGTATTTT.

DNA of the CDR3: TGTGCCAGCAGCTTAGGCCAATCAGGGCTAGGTAATGAGCAGTTCTTC. Translating it yields CASSLGQSGLGNEQFF. This chain connects TRBV7-6 to TRBJ2-1; TRBD1 is a possible D gene (5 bases). Germline CDR1 SGHVS, CDR2 FNYEAQ. V was pared by 1 base and J by 7 bases, with 17 bases between. The CDR3 is made up of 16 amino acids. The variable domain in full, with the rest retrieved from reference TRBV7-6 and TRBJ2-1, is GAGVSQSPRYKVTKRGQDVALRCDPISGHVSLYWYRQALGQGPEFLTYFNYEAQQDKSGLPNDRFSAERPEGSISTLTIQRTEQRDSAMYRCASSLGQSGLGNEQFFGPGTRLTVL.

The chain has TRBV7-9 and TRBJ1-1; D ambiguous. Germline CDR1 and CDR2: SEHNR and FQNEAQ (reference sequence). V was shortened by 3 bases and J by 1 base, with 6 bases between the two germline ends. This CDR3 region has 13 residues. The CDR3 is CASSFYGNTEAFF. CDR3 nucleotides: TGTGCCAGCAGCTTCTACGGGAACACTGAAGCTTTCTTT.

This clone was found a few times. The chain couples TRBV29-1 to TRBJ1-1; 10 bases align to TRBD1. The germline gives CDR1 SQVTM, CDR2 ANQGSEA. Losses at the gene ends were 2 bases for V and 1 base for J; bases not matched to a gene: 4. This CDR3 is 15 amino acids long. The CDR3 reads CSVERGTGANTEAFF. CDR3 bases: TGCAGCGTTGAAAGGGGGACAGGGGCGAACACTGAAGCTTTCTTT.

The chain employs TRBV9 and TRBJ2-7; D is perhaps TRBD1 (8 bases). The V and J ends lost 4 bases and 7 bases respectively, with 18 bases between them. The CDR3 totals 14 residues. Germline V lookup: CDR1 SGDLS, CDR2 YYNGEE. The CDR3 nucleotides are TGTGCCAGCAGCCCTGGACAGGGAGGGGATGAGCAGTACTTC. This translates into CASSPGQGGDEQYF.

This clone was seen more than once but under ten times. The J gene is TRBJ2-1, the V gene TRBV30; D call uncertain. CDR1 and CDR2 (germline): GTSNPN, SVGIG (reference sequence). V shed 0 bases and J shed 7 bases, with 16 bases lying between them. The CDR3 is 15 residues long. CDR3 amino acids: CAWSVLRAPKNEQFF. The CDR3 DNA sequence: TGTGCCTGGAGTGTATTAAGGGCACCTAAAAATGAGCAGTTCTTC.

The chain is built from TRBV15 and TRBJ1-1; no definite D call. Trimming stripped 2 bases from V and 8 bases from J, with 6 bases between. CDR1 is LNHNV, CDR2 YYDKDF, per germline (reference sequence). The CDR3 consists of 11 residues. CDR3 DNA: TGTGCCACCAGCAGATCCCCCGAAGCTTTCTTT. It encodes CATSRSPEAFF.

The chain joins TRBV2 to TRBJ2-3, with unresolved D. Germline values: CDR1 SNHLY, CDR2 FYNNEI. This CDR3 is 14 amino acids long. With 4 bases removed from V and 0 bases from J, the gap between germline ends came to 8 bases. CDR3 protein: CASSAMGSTDTQYF. CDR3 nucleotides: TGTGCCAGCAGTGCGATGGGAAGCACAGATACGCAGTATTTT.

This chain connects TRBV30 to TRBJ2-1, with a weak D call TRBD1 (5 bases). Trimming took off 1 base at V and 9 bases at J, with 19 bases between the two ends. Germline CDR1 GTSNPN, CDR2 SVGIG (reference sequence). The CDR3 is 15 amino acids. The DNA for the CDR3 is TGTGCCTGGAGTGCAGGCAGGGTCTTTTCGGGTGAGCAGTTCTTC. It codes for CAWSAGRVFSGEQFF.

This rearrangement joins TRBV7-2 to TRBJ2-7; 7 bases line up with TRBD1. Losses at the gene ends were 1 base for V and 4 bases for J; bases not matched to a gene: 7. Germline V gene lookup returns CDR1 SGHTA and CDR2 FQGNSA. There are 15 residues in the CDR3. DNA for the CDR3: TGTGCCAGCAGCTTAGTACCAGGGGGAAGGTACGAGCAGTACTTC. Its protein product is CASSLVPGGRYEQYF.

The chain carries TRBV5-6 and TRBJ1-4, with TRBD1 identical over 7 bases. CDR1 and CDR2 (germline): SGHDT, YYEEEE. This CDR3 contains 17 residues. Losses at the gene ends were 1 base for V and 4 bases for J; bases not matched to a gene: 10. The CDR3 loop reads CASSLMAGGFDNEKLFF. The CDR3, as DNA: TGTGCCAGCAGCTTGATGGCAGGGGGTTTCGATAATGAAAAACTGTTTTTT.

This clone was seen more than once but under ten times. The V and J genes are TRBV7-3 and TRBJ1-5; 8 nucleotides line up with TRBD1. Germline V gene sequence: CDR1 SGHTA, CDR2 FQGTGA. J lost 6 bases, V lost 8 bases, and 6 bases had no gene match. The CDR3 totals 13 residues. CDR3 coding DNA: TGTGCCAGCTCCGCAGGGGGCACTCAGCCCCAGCATTTT. Protein product: CASSAGGTQPQHF.

The chain links TRBV7-9 to TRBJ2-2; D not resolved. There are 15 residues in the CDR3. Looked up from germline, CDR1 is SEHNR and CDR2 is FQNEAQ (reference sequence). Trimming removed 5 bases at V and 4 bases at J, with 14 bases between. CDR3: CASSPRPSSTGELFF. The DNA for the CDR3 is TGTGCCAGCAGCCCGCGACCTTCCTCCACCGGGGAGCTGTTTTTT.

The chain uses TRBV30 and TRBJ1-5, with D uncertain. Germline V gives CDR1 GTSNPN, CDR2 SVGIG (reference sequence). V lost 7 bases and J lost 3, with 16 bases in between. The length of the CDR3 is 14 residues. CDR3 sequence reads: CAYSHLLINQPQHF. The CDR3, as DNA: TGTGCCTACAGCCATCTGCTTATCAATCAGCCCCAGCATTTT.

This clone was counted a few times. The limits of the CDR3 on the DNA are not certain, so only TCRdb's listed CDR3 is given. This chain connects TRBV29-1 to TRBJ2-5; the table calls TRBD1, which could not be checked here. Per germline, CDR1 SQVTM and CDR2 ANQGSEA. The length of the CDR3 is 11 amino acids, counting both ends. The chain's CDR3 is CSVGQGALWYF.

The V call is TRBV4-1, the J call TRBJ1-6, with D uncertain. The CDR3 totals 17 residues. V lost 1 base, J lost 3 bases, and 13 bases lay in between. Germline V gene lookup returns CDR1 MGHRA and CDR2 YSYEKL. The CDR3 sequence: CASSQGGGRYYNSPLHF. CDR3 sequence (DNA): TGCGCCAGCAGCCAAGGTGGTGGGCGGTACTATAATTCACCCCTCCACTTT.